The 17 T cell receptor beta chains below all came from one sample that was sequenced in a study of cytomegalovirus exposure and HLA in healthy donors. A multiplex PCR was run with 60 Vbeta primers and 13 Jbeta primers. The protocol was immunoSEQ multiplex PCR, while the TCRdb copy is restricted to in-frame clones and leaves out a portion. The repertoire holds fewer than 350,000 clones, with roughly 89% as singletons. Sequenced input: PBMCs. The receptors come from a woman aged 18-29 years in good health and CMV-seronegative.

The chain links TRBV9 to TRBJ1-6; TRBD1 is a possible D gene (5 bases). The CDR3 loop spans 17 amino acids. Between the trimmed V and J ends, which lost 0 bases and 7 bases, there was a span of 17 bases. CDR1 is SGDLS, CDR2 YYNGEE, per germline. The CDR3: CASSVEAGPGKNSPLHF. CDR3 DNA sequence: TGTGCCAGCAGCGTAGAAGCGGGTCCAGGGAAGAATTCACCCCTCCACTTT.

The rearrangement links TRBV5-6 to TRBJ2-5, with TRBD2 identical over 8 bases. After removal of 2 bases from V and 2 bases from J, the junction contained 8 bases not matched to a gene. CDR3 length equals 16 residues. CDR1 and CDR2 (germline): SGHDT, YYEEEE. CDR3 loop: CASSLRGGPAQETQYF. The CDR3 nucleotides read TGTGCCAGCAGCTTACGGGGGGGGCCTGCTCAAGAGACCCAGTACTTC.

CDR3 region: CASSEAFSQYF. The CDR3, as DNA: TGTGCCAGCAGTGAAGCTTTCAGTCAGTACTTC. This chain uses TRBV2 with TRBJ2-4; D remains ambiguous. Germline V gene data show CDR1 as SNHLY and CDR2 as FYNNEI. The CDR3 extends over 11 amino acids. Trimming pared 0 bases from V and 12 bases from J, leaving 6 bases between.

The chain recombines TRBV9 with TRBJ1-1; TRBD1 matches 7 bases. The length of the CDR3 is 15 residues. V shed 4 bases, J shed 0 bases, and the junction held 6 bases outside the gene matches. Per the germline V gene, CDR1 is SGDLS and CDR2 is YYNGEE. For the CDR3, the DNA is TGTGCCAGCAGCTTTGGACAGGCAATGAACACTGAAGCTTTCTTT. Its translation is CASSFGQAMNTEAFF.

V and J are TRBV2 and TRBJ2-7; 7 nucleotides align to TRBD1. The CDR3 is 14 residues long. The V and J ends lost 7 bases and 0 bases, in that order; junction bases with no gene match: 6. Germline-derived CDR1 and CDR2 are SNHLY and FYNNEI. CDR3 DNA: TGTGCCAGCAACACGGACAGGAGCTCCTACGAGCAGTACTTC. This sequence encodes CASNTDRSSYEQYF. The full variable domain, in which reference TRBV2 and TRBJ2-7 provide the parts outside the CDR3, is EPEVTQTPSHQVTQMGQEVILRCVPISNHLYFYWYRQILGQKVEFLVSFYNNEISEKSEIFDDQFSVERPDGSNFTLKIRSTKLEDSAMYFCASNTDRSSYEQYFGPGTRLTVT.

This chain links TRBV4-1 with TRBJ1-1; D might be TRBD1 (6 bases). The CDR3 sequence is 17 residues long. V dropped 1 base and J dropped 2 bases, with 17 bases sitting between them. Germline CDR1 MGHRA, CDR2 YSYEKL. CDR3 loop: CASSQAPLGQINTEAFF. In DNA form, the CDR3 reads TGCGCCAGCAGCCAAGCTCCTCTTGGACAGATTAACACTGAAGCTTTCTTT.

Notes on this clone: The same CDR3 arises from other DNA sequences in this sample as well. The chain is built from TRBV29-1 and TRBJ2-7, with D perhaps TRBD1 (6 bases). V lost 3 bases and J 3 bases, leaving 9 bases between the germline ends. The length of the CDR3 is 12 residues. Looked up from germline, CDR1 is SQVTM and CDR2 is ANQGSEA. The CDR3 DNA sequence: TGCAGCGTTGAGGACAGAGTCTACGAGCAGTACTTC. Its translation: CSVEDRVYEQYF.

This clone was seen a few times. The chain employs TRBV11-2 and TRBJ2-7; tentatively, D is TRBD2 (6 bases). Germline V gene lookup returns CDR1 SGHAT and CDR2 FQNNGV. V dropped 0 bases and J dropped 1 base, with 13 bases sitting between them. There are 16 residues in the CDR3. CDR3 sequence: CASSLDGGQGSYEQYF. The DNA for the CDR3 is TGTGCCAGCAGCTTAGATGGAGGGCAGGGTTCCTACGAGCAGTACTTC.

In regard to this clone: Other nucleotide sequences in the sample specify the same CDR3. The CDR3 region is CASSDRGNTEAFF. CDR3 coding DNA: TGTGCCAGCAGCGACAGGGGGAACACTGAAGCTTTCTTT. V gene TRBV6-1 combines with J gene TRBJ1-1, with 8 bases identical to TRBD1. Germline V gives CDR1 MNHNS, CDR2 SASEGT. The CDR3 has 13 amino acids. V shed 6 bases and J 1 base; nucleotides not matched to a gene: 1.

The chain uses TRBV7-2 and TRBJ1-2; possible D gene TRBD1, 6 bases. Trimming pared 5 bases from V and 6 bases from J, leaving 13 bases between. Germline V CDR1 and CDR2: SGHTA, FQGNSA. The CDR3 is made up of 13 amino acids. CDR3 loop: CASSPSRQDGYTF. In DNA, the CDR3 is TGTGCCAGCAGCCCAAGTCGACAGGATGGCTACACCTTC.

V is TRBV15 and J is TRBJ1-5, with 8 bases aligning to TRBD1. The CDR3 has 13 amino acids. Germline-derived CDR1 and CDR2 are LNHNV and YYDKDF (reference sequence). Trimming at V came to 6 bases and at J to 6 bases, leaving 4 bases not matched to a gene. CDR3 sequence (DNA): TGTGCCACCAGGAGACAGGGGATTCAGCCCCAGCATTTT. This translates into CATRRQGIQPQHF.

V and J are TRBV29-1 and TRBJ1-1, with D tentatively TRBD1 (6 bases). Germline CDR1 and CDR2: SQVTM and ANQGSEA. Deletions cut 6 bases from V and 5 bases from J, with 10 bases between. The CDR3 runs to 11 residues. The CDR3 here is CSVHRATEAFF. The CDR3 region has the DNA TGCAGCGTGCACAGGGCAACTGAAGCTTTCTTT.

The rearrangement links TRBV6-5 to TRBJ2-7; TRBD2 is a possible D gene (7 bases). The germline CDR1 and CDR2 sequences are MNHEY and SVGAGI. V dropped 3 bases and J dropped 6 bases, with 21 bases sitting between them. This CDR3 has 16 amino acids. The CDR3 bases are TGTGCCAGCAGTTATAGTGGGGGGGGCCTGGTTTTCGAGCAGTACTTC. Residues: CASSYSGGGLVFEQYF.

This chain joins TRBV5-4 and TRBJ1-4; 12 positions agree with TRBD1. CDR3 length equals 14 residues. The V and J ends lost 4 bases and 8 bases, in that order; junction bases with no gene match: 3. CDR1 and CDR2 from the germline V gene are SGHNT and YYREEE (reference sequence). The CDR3 DNA is TGTGCCAGCAGCGTCGGGACAGGGGGCGAAAAACTGTTTTTT. Encoded protein: CASSVGTGGEKLFF.

V gene TRBV19 combines with J gene TRBJ2-3, with TRBD1 identical over 11 bases. The CDR3 covers 16 residues. Germline lookup yields CDR1 LNHDA and CDR2 SQIVND (reference sequence). Trimming took 3 bases from V and 5 from J; bases not matched to a gene: 7. The CDR3 reads CASSILGQGAGDTQYF. In nucleotides, the CDR3 is TGTGCCAGTAGTATCCTCGGACAGGGGGCCGGAGATACGCAGTATTTT.

The rearrangement joins TRBV5-3 to TRBJ1-1; D is uncertain. TRBV5-3 is noted as an ORF with a role that remains uncertain. This CDR3 comprises 17 residues. The V end was cut by 4 bases, the J end by 4 bases, with 23 bases between. CDR3: CARSEISSGGVCTEAFF. CDR3 in DNA: TGTGCCAGAAGCGAGATAAGCTCAGGTGGTGTTTGCACTGAAGCTTTCTTT.

The chain links TRBV12-5 to TRBJ2-5; 14 positions agree with TRBD2. The V segment lost 6 bases and the J segment 2 bases; nucleotides outside the gene matches: 8. CDR1 and CDR2 from the germline V gene are LGHNT and FRNRAP. CDR3 length: 17 residues. As DNA, the CDR3 is TGTGCTAGTGGCCGGGGACTAGCGGGGGCCATTCAAGAGACCCAGTACTTC. Translated: CASGRGLAGAIQETQYF. The complete variable domain, with remaining parts taken from reference TRBV12-5 and TRBJ2-5, reads DARVTQTPRHKVTEMGQEVTMRCQPILGHNTVFWYRQTMMQGLELLAYFRNRAPLDDSGMPKDRFSAEMPDATLATLKIQPSEPRDSAVYFCASGRGLAGAIQETQYFGPGTRLLVL.